The T cell receptor (beta chain) under discussion was sequenced for a study of blood T cell repertoires in COVID-19. V was pared by 3 bases and J by 5 bases, with 10 bases of the junction left unmatched. This CDR3 has 17 residues. Germline assignment: CDR1 SGHTA and CDR2 FQGNSA. Source study methods: Amplifying reference gene primers gave estimates of nucleated cell counts. Some clones are missing from TCRdb's copy, which holds only in-frame ones; the method was immunoSEQ multiplex PCR. V, J and clone size reflect that table, while D and trimming were determined from the DNA. This table has roughly 250,000 clones, around 90% appearing once. A few counts support this clone.

This TCR came from a woman aged 25 to 39 with acute or convalescent COVID-19. Sequenced: peripheral blood. This chain joins TRBV7-2 and TRBJ2-7; TRBD2 matches 13 bases. The CDR3 sequence is CASSFGLAGENSHEQYF. The CDR3 nucleotides are TGTGCCAGCAGCTTCGGACTAGCGGGAGAGAATAGCCACGAGCAGTACTTC.